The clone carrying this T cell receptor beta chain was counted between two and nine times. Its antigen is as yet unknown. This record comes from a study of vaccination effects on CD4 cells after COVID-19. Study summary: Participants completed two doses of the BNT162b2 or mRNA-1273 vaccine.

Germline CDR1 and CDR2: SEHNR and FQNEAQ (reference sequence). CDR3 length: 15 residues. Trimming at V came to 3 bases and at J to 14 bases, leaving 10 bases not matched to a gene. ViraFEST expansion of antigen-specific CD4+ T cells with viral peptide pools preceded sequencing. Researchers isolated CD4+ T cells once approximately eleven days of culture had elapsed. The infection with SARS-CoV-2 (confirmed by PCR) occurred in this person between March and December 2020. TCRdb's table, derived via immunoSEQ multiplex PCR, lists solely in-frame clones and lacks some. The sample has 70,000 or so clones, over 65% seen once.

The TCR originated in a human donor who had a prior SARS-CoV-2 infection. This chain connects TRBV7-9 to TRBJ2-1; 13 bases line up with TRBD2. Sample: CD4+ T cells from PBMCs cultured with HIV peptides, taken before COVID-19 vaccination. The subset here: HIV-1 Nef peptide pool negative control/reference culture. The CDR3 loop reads CASSFAGTSGTREFF. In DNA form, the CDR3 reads TGTGCCAGCAGCTTCGCCGGGACTAGCGGGACTAGGGAGTTCTTC.